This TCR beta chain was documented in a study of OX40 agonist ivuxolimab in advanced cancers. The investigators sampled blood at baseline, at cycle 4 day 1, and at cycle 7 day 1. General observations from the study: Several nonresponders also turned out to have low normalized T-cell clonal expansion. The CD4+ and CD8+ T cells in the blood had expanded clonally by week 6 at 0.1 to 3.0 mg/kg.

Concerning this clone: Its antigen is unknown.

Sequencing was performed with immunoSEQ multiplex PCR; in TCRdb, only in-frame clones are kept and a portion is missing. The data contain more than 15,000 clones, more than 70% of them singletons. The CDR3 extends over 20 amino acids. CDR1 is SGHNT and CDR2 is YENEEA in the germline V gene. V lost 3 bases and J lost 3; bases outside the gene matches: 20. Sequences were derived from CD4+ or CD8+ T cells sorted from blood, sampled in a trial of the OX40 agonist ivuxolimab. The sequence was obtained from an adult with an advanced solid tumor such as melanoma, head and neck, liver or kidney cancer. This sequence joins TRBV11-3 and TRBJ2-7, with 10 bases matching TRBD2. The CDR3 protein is CASSFLPRGESGRAYYEQYF. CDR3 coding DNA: TGTGCCAGCAGCTTCCTTCCGCGGGGGGAAAGCGGGAGGGCGTACTACGAGCAGTACTTC. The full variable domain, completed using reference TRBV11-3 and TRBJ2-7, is EAGVVQSPRYKIIEKKQPVAFWCNPISGHNTLYWYLQNLGQGPELLIRYENEEAVDDSQLPKDRFSAERLKGVDSTLKIQPAELGDSAVYLCASSFLPRGESGRAYYEQYFGPGTRLTVT.